The TCR beta chain under discussion was sequenced for a study of blood T cell repertoires in COVID-19. Study overall: Sites in the United States, Italy and Spain provided acute and convalescent COVID-19 samples.

Trimming removed 0 bases at V and 2 bases at J, with 7 bases between. The germline gives CDR1 SGHTA, CDR2 FQGNSA. CDR3 length equals 14 residues. Some clones are missing from TCRdb's copy, which holds only in-frame ones; the method was immunoSEQ multiplex PCR. The repertoire holds about 70,000 clones, around three quarters seen once, with 25% to 30% in the top ten. This clonotype was obtained from a woman older than 75 with active or convalescent COVID-19. This chain links TRBV7-2 with TRBJ1-1; D unresolved. The sample comprised peripheral blood. The CDR3 coding sequence is TGTGCCAGCAGCTTAGCGCGATCCAACACTGAAGCTTTCTTT. Protein product: CASSLARSNTEAFF.